Below are 11 T cell receptor beta chains sequenced from a single sample in a study of identifying expanded T cells in peripheral blood. Some clones are missing from TCRdb's copy, which holds only in-frame ones; the method was immunoSEQ multiplex PCR. The data show 81,000 or so clones, over 80% seen once. Sequenced material: blood. These receptors came from a person between 18 and 70 years old in good health.

This clone was picked up one time. V gene TRBV18 combines with J gene TRBJ2-5; 9 bases fit TRBD2. The CDR3 is 16 amino acids. Per the germline V gene, CDR1 is KGHSH and CDR2 is LQKENI. The V gene end was trimmed by 4 bases and the J gene end by 5 bases; junction bases not matched to a gene: 11. DNA for the CDR3: TGTGCCAGCTCACTTTCCGGCGGGAGGGCCAGGGAGACCCAGTACTTC. The encoded protein is CASSLSGGRARETQYF.

This chain connects TRBV28 to TRBJ2-7; 9 bases align to TRBD2. Germline loops: CDR1 MDHEN, CDR2 SYDVKM. CDR3 length: 15 amino acids. J was trimmed by 0 bases and V by 2 bases; bases with no gene match: 2. The CDR3 DNA reads as TGTGCCAGCAGTTTAGGACTAGCGTTCTCCTACGAGCAGTACTTC. It yields the protein CASSLGLAFSYEQYF.

This clone has only one observation. V usage is TRBV7-2 and J usage is TRBJ2-7; 8 bases agree with TRBD2. This CDR3 is 16 amino acids long. The V gene's germline CDR1 is SGHTA and CDR2 FQGNSA. V shed 5 bases and J 3 bases; nucleotides not matched to a gene: 12. This CDR3 reads CASSGDIAGPIYEQYF. Written as DNA, the CDR3 is TGTGCCAGCAGCGGGGACATAGCGGGGCCGATCTACGAGCAGTACTTC.

The chain couples TRBV7-9 to TRBJ1-1, with no clear D. In germline, CDR1 is SEHNR, CDR2 FQNEAQ (reference sequence). Trimming stripped 2 bases from V and 11 bases from J, with 6 bases between. The CDR3 consists of 10 residues. CDR3: CASSLYGAFF. The CDR3 region has the DNA TGTGCCAGCAGCTTATATGGGGCTTTCTTT.

The rearrangement joins TRBV7-2 to TRBJ2-7; 8 bases agree with TRBD2. V gave up 5 bases and J gave up 5 bases; unmatched junction bases: 11. This CDR3 is built from 15 residues. The germline gives CDR1 SGHTA, CDR2 FQGNSA. In nucleotides, the CDR3 is TGTGCCAGCAGCCCGGTGGGAGCGGGAGTCCACGAGCAGTACTTC. It codes for CASSPVGAGVHEQYF. The variable domain in full, completed from reference TRBV7-2 and TRBJ2-7, reads GAGVSQSPSNKVTEKGKDVELRCDPISGHTALYWYRQSLGQGLEFLIYFQGNSAPDKSGLPSDRFSAERTGGSVSTLTIQRTQQEDSAVYLCASSPVGAGVHEQYFGPGTRLTVT.

The chain combines TRBV5-4 with TRBJ1-2, with TRBD1 matching 10 bases. Germline V gene sequence: CDR1 SGHNT, CDR2 YYREEE (reference sequence). J gave up 4 bases and V 5 bases, and 5 bases lay outside the gene matches. CDR3 length: 14 residues. For the CDR3, the DNA is TGTGCCAGCAGGACAGGGGGCCCGTTCTATGGCTACACCTTC. Translating it yields CASRTGGPFYGYTF.

The V call is TRBV19, the J call TRBJ2-7, with no clear D. Deletions cut 8 bases from V and 4 bases from J, with 15 bases between. This CDR3 comprises 13 residues. CDR1 and CDR2 (germline): LNHDA, SQIVND (reference sequence). The CDR3 here is CASSRDMTYEQYF. The DNA for the CDR3 is TGTGCCAGTTCCCGTGACATGACTTACGAGCAGTACTTC. The full variable domain, with the rest looked up from reference TRBV19 and TRBJ2-7, is DGGITQSPKYLFRKEGQNVTLSCEQNLNHDAMYWYRQDPGQGLRLIYYSQIVNDFQKGDIAEGYSVSREKKESFPLTVTSAQKNPTAFYLCASSRDMTYEQYFGPGTRLTVT.

The rearrangement joins TRBV2 to TRBJ2-2; D is uncertain. CDR3 length equals 14 residues. The germline V and J ends were trimmed by 7 bases and 0 bases, with 9 bases remaining between them. The germline gives CDR1 SNHLY, CDR2 FYNNEI. CDR3 sequence reads: CASTHRSNTGELFF. The CDR3 nucleotides are TGTGCCAGCACCCACAGATCGAACACCGGGGAGCTGTTTTTT.

This clone came up a few times. The chain links TRBV9 to TRBJ1-1; D gene unclear. The CDR3 consists of 16 residues. Germline CDR1 reads SGDLS; CDR2 reads YYNGEE. The germline V and J ends were trimmed by 3 bases and 0 bases, with 15 bases remaining between them. The CDR3 bases are TGTGCCAGCAGCGCGCAAGACCGAACGATGAACACTGAAGCTTTCTTT. The encoded protein is CASSAQDRTMNTEAFF.

This clone was counted only a few times. The V call is TRBV28, the J call TRBJ2-1; 7 nucleotides line up with TRBD1. Germline V gives CDR1 MDHEN, CDR2 SYDVKM. There are 15 residues in the CDR3. Trimming took 4 bases from V and 0 from J; bases not matched to a gene: 3. CDR3 in DNA: TGTGCCAGCAGTTCAACAGGGGACTCCTACAATGAGCAGTTCTTC. It yields the protein CASSSTGDSYNEQFF.

The J gene is TRBJ1-3, the V gene TRBV7-8; TRBD1 aligns across 9 bases. Germline V gene data show CDR1 as SGHVS and CDR2 as FQNEAQ. The CDR3 extends over 13 amino acids. With 5 bases clipped from V and 7 bases from J, the junction kept 3 bases outside the gene matches. The CDR3 loop is CASSRDRVNTIYF. As DNA, the CDR3 is TGTGCCAGCAGCAGGGACAGGGTTAACACCATATATTTT.